These T cell receptor beta chains were read from a single sample in a study of blood T cell repertoires in COVID-19. Generated by immunoSEQ multiplex PCR, the TCRdb table keeps only in-frame clones and is missing some. The profile shows approximately 210,000 clones, approximately 85% of them singletons. Sequenced sample: PBMCs or T cells enriched from blood (not recorded which). Receptor source: a man aged 35 to 55 who had recovered from COVID-19. The CDR3 runs from the conserved cysteine through the conserved F or W. The D gene is left open where the match is weak. Not every row has a clone size; where given, it reads once, few, many or a size class.

TRBV3-1/TRBV3-2	TRBJ1-2	NA	NA	CASSQDGADGYTF	TGTGCCAGCAGCCAAGATGGGGCGGATGGCTACACCTTC
TRBV2	TRBJ1-1	NA	NA	CASSQPFGTEAFF	TGTGCCAGCAGTCAACCCTTCGGCACTGAAGCTTTCTTT
TRBV2	TRBJ1-5	TRBD1	NA	CASSRTGGSNQPQHF	TGTGCCAGCAGTCGGACAGGGGGGAGCAATCAGCCCCAGCATTTT
TRBV29-1	TRBJ2-1	TRBD2	NA	CSVEDWTSGSLNEQFF	TGCAGCGTTGAAGATTGGACTAGCGGGAGTCTGAATGAGCAGTTCTTC
TRBV28	TRBJ1-4	TRBD1	NA	CASSPGQGDSEKLFF	TGTGCCAGCAGTCCCGGACAGGGGGACAGTGAAAAACTGTTTTTT
TRBV5-4	TRBJ2-1	TRBD2	NA	CASSLGLAGYNEQFF	TGTGCCAGCAGCTTGGGGCTAGCGGGCTACAATGAGCAGTTCTTC
TRBV3-1/TRBV3-2	TRBJ1-4	NA	once	CASSPGQHTTNEKLFF	TGTGCCAGCTCCCCGGGACAACATACAACTAATGAAAAACTGTTTTTT
TRBV4-1	TRBJ2-6	TRBD2	NA	CASSQGVGGALVAGANVLTF	TGCGCCAGCAGCCAAGGGGTCGGGGGGGCGTTGGTGGCTGGGGCCAACGTCCTGACTTTC
TRBV5-3	TRBJ2-1	NA	NA	CARSPQTSSYNEQFF	TGTGCCAGAAGCCCCCAGACTAGTTCCTACAATGAGCAGTTCTTC
TRBV6-6	TRBJ2-4	NA	once	CASSTSTPKNIQYF	TGTGCCAGTTCGACTAGTACCCCTAAAAACATTCAGTACTTC
TRBV6-5	TRBJ1-1	TRBD1	NA	CASSYDRGNTEAFF	TGTGCCAGCAGTTACGACAGGGGGAACACTGAAGCTTTCTTT
TRBV5-6	TRBJ2-1	TRBD1	NA	CASNPQGAGRNEQFF	TGTGCCAGCAACCCCCAGGGGGCGGGACGCAATGAGCAGTTCTTC
TRBV7-9	TRBJ1-5	NA	NA	CASSREGNQPQHF	TGTGCCAGCAGCCGAGAGGGAAATCAGCCCCAGCATTTT
TRBV5-1	TRBJ2-5	TRBD2	few	CASSLSGGQETQYF	TGCGCCAGCAGCTTGAGCGGGGGTCAAGAGACCCAGTACTTC
TRBV7-3	TRBJ2-1	NA	NA	CASSFGGLQSYNEQFF	TGTGCCAGCAGCTTCGGGGGACTCCAATCCTACAATGAGCAGTTCTTC
TRBV5-6	TRBJ2-1	TRBD1	NA	CASSWGTGLSYNEQFF	TGTGCCAGCAGCTGGGGGACAGGGCTGTCCTACAATGAGCAGTTCTTC
TRBV2	TRBJ1-1	NA	NA	CASIRGQNTEAFF	TGTGCCAGCATCCGAGGGCAGAACACTGAAGCTTTCTTT
TRBV27	TRBJ1-1	TRBD1	NA	CASRSTQGARTEAFF	TGTGCCAGCAGGTCAACCCAGGGGGCGAGGACTGAAGCTTTCTTT
TRBV5-6	TRBJ1-2	NA	NA	CASSLLEGYTF	TGTGCCAGCAGCTTGTTGGAGGGCTACACCTTC
TRBV19	TRBJ2-4	TRBD2	NA	CASSIGKMGLAGQYF	TGTGCCAGTAGTATAGGGAAGATGGGACTAGCGGGGCAGTACTTC